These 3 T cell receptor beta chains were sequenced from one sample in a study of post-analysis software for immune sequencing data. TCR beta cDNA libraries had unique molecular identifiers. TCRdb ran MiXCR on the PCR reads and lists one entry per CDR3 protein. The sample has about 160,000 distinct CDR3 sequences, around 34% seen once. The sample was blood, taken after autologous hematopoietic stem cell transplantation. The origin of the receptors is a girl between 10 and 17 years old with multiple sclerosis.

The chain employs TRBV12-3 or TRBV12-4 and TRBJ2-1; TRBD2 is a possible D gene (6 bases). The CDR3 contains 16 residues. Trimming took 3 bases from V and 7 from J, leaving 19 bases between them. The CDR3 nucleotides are TGTGCCAGCAGTTTTAATGCGGGGCTAGCGAAAAATGAGCAGTTCTTC. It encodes CASSFNAGLAKNEQFF.

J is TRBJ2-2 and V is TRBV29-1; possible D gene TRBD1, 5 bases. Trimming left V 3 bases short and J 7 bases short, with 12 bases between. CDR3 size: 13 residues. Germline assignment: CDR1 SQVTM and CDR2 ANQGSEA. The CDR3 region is CSVDQGGVGELFF. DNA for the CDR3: TGCAGCGTTGATCAGGGTGGGGTCGGGGAGCTGTTTTTT.

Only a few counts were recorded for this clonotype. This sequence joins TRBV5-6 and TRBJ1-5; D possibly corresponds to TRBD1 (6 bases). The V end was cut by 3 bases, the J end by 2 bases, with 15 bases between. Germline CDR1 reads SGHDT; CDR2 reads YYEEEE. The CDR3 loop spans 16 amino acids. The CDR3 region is CASSSLGRTGNQPQHF. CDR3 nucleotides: TGTGCCAGCAGCTCCCTGGGGAGGACAGGCAATCAGCCCCAGCATTTT.